Detailed here is one T cell receptor beta chain. Its antigen is still unknown. Trimming took 7 bases from V and 3 from J; bases not matched to a gene: 9. The CDR3 consists of 14 residues. Amplification of TCR beta CDR3 regions used RNA transcripts. After a first-round RT-PCR with HTBI primers, a second-round multiplex PCR was run. Via MiXCR, TCRdb re-called the multiplex PCR reads, giving one row per CDR3 protein. The data show roughly 170,000 distinct CDR3 sequences, around 39% seen once. This entry is derived from a study of Graves' ophthalmopathy and Graves' hyperthyroidism. Overall study: There was a collection of peripheral blood at initial diagnosis, before any treatment. General observations from the study: The study's model predicted ophthalmopathy progression at about 68% sensitivity and about 78% specificity. Detection in blood was also observed for most expanded thyroid clonotypes above 0.001 frequency.

What was sequenced was peripheral blood. The TCR sequence derives from a man in his thirties or forties with Graves' ophthalmopathy. The rearrangement links TRBV12-3 or TRBV12-4 to TRBJ2-7, with TRBD2 matching over 7 bases. In DNA form, the CDR3 reads TGTGCCAGCACCTCAGCGGGAACGCTCTACGAGCAGTACTTC. Amino acids: CASTSAGTLYEQYF.